Listed below are T cell receptor beta chains from one sample, sequenced in a study of cytomegalovirus exposure and HLA in healthy donors. Assay used: immunoSEQ multiplex PCR; TCRdb lists only in-frame clones, some missing. The sample gives about 150,000 clones, less than 90% of which show up once; roughly 1.4% is in the top ten. The specimen was PBMCs. The receptors here all came from a man in his forties in good health and CMV-seronegative. Both conserved end residues are part of each CDR3. Each record gives: D gene, J gene, V gene, clone size, CDR3 protein, CDR3 DNA. D genes are given only for firm matches. Where a row states a size, it is once, few, many or the class of an expanded clone; other rows omit it.

>TRBD2|TRBJ2-7|TRBV2|NA
CASSARTSGSEQYF
TGTGCCAGCAGTGCGCGAACTAGCGGCTCCGAGCAGTACTTC
>TRBD2|TRBJ2-1|TRBV7-3|NA
CASSLAPLAGGYSEQFF
TGTGCCAGCAGCTTGGCCCCGCTCGCGGGGGGTTACAGTGAGCAGTTCTTC
>NA|TRBJ1-4|TRBV14|NA
CASSQGQGGEKLFF
TGTGCCAGCAGCCAAGGGCAGGGAGGTGAAAAACTGTTTTTT
>TRBD2|TRBJ2-3|TRBV7-2|NA
CASSGGADTQYF
TGTGCCAGCAGCGGGGGGGCAGATACGCAGTATTTT
>TRBD2|TRBJ2-1|TRBV4-2|NA
CASSQVLTSGDNEQFF
TGTGCCAGCAGCCAAGTATTAACTAGCGGTGACAATGAGCAGTTCTTC
>NA|TRBJ2-5|TRBV4-1|NA
CASSQGVAVQETQYF
TGCGCCAGCAGCCAAGGGGTAGCGGTACAAGAGACCCAGTACTTC
>NA|TRBJ2-1|TRBV28|NA
CASRPTDNEQFF
TGTGCCAGCAGACCGACAGACAATGAGCAGTTCTTC
>TRBD1|TRBJ1-2|TRBV2|NA
CASSPGQGANYGYTF
TGTGCCAGCAGTCCTGGACAGGGTGCAAACTATGGCTACACCTTC
>TRBD1|TRBJ1-6|TRBV5-6|NA
CASSPRDRGFSPLHF
TGTGCCAGCAGCCCCCGGGACAGGGGATTCTCACCCCTCCACTTT
>TRBD1|TRBJ1-2|TRBV18|NA
CASSQGQERYGYTF
TGTGCCAGCTCCCAGGGACAGGAGAGATATGGCTACACCTTC
>TRBD1|TRBJ1-1|TRBV6-5|NA
CASSYRGRGTEAFF
TGTGCCAGCAGTTACAGGGGGCGGGGCACTGAAGCTTTCTTT
>NA|TRBJ2-1|TRBV7-9|NA
CASSLRGLHSYNEQFF
TGTGCCAGCAGCTTACGGGGACTCCACTCCTACAATGAGCAGTTCTTC
>NA|TRBJ2-1|TRBV7-9|NA
CASSSTSYNEQFF
TGTGCCAGCAGCTCGACTTCCTACAATGAGCAGTTCTTC
>NA|TRBJ2-7|TRBV19|NA
CASSIGFVAGRYEQYF
TGTGCCAGTAGTATCGGATTCGTGGCAGGGCGGTACGAGCAGTACTTC
>TRBD2|TRBJ2-5|TRBV19|NA
CASSIALGSGVAGGPRETQYF
TGTGCCAGTAGTATAGCCCTCGGAAGTGGGGTAGCGGGGGGGCCCCGGGAGACCCAGTACTTC
>NA|TRBJ1-1|TRBV7-8|NA
CASSSIRATEAFF
TGTGCCAGCAGCTCCATCAGGGCCACTGAAGCTTTCTTT
>NA|TRBJ2-7|TRBV5-4|NA
CASSLEQGTSYEQYF
TGTGCCAGCAGCTTGGAACAGGGAACCTCCTACGAGCAGTACTTC
>NA|TRBJ1-3|TRBV5-1|NA
CASSFGQSGNTIYF
TGCGCCAGCAGCTTTGGGCAGTCTGGAAACACCATATATTTT
>NA|TRBJ2-5|TRBV29-1|NA
CSTRTVEDETQYF
TGCAGCACCAGGACAGTGGAAGATGAGACCCAGTACTTC
>NA|TRBJ2-1|TRBV25-1|NA
CATAASGDYNEQFF
TGTGCCACCGCCGCGAGCGGTGATTACAATGAGCAGTTCTTC
>TRBD1|TRBJ1-2|TRBV28|NA
CASSPGDRGTHGYTF
TGTGCCAGCAGTCCCGGGGACAGGGGAACTCATGGCTACACCTTC
>NA|TRBJ1-6|TRBV28|NA
CASSLTFGGDNSPLHF
TGTGCCAGCAGTCTCACCTTTGGGGGGGATAATTCACCCCTCCACTTT
>TRBD1|TRBJ1-2|TRBV18|NA
CASSPTALTGGNYGYTF
TGTGCCAGCTCTCCAACCGCCTTGACAGGGGGGAACTATGGCTACACCTTC
>NA|TRBJ1-2|TRBV5-1|NA
CASTLLEDGGYTF
TGCGCCAGCACCCTCCTCGAAGACGGGGGCTACACCTTC
>TRBD2|TRBJ2-5|TRBV10-1|NA
CASSESELAAYLGEQYF
TGCGCCAGCAGTGAGTCGGAACTAGCGGCCTACTTGGGAGAGCAGTACTTC
>TRBD2|TRBJ2-5|TRBV6-6|NA
CASSYWWGGVMETQYF
TGTGCCAGCAGTTACTGGTGGGGGGGGGTCATGGAGACCCAGTACTTC
>NA|TRBJ2-7|TRBV28|NA
CASSLRRGSLYEQYF
TGTGCCAGCAGTCTTCGACGGGGAAGTCTCTACGAGCAGTACTTC
>TRBD2|TRBJ2-7|TRBV29-1|NA
CSVSFTSGSFGSEQYF
TGCAGCGTTTCCTTCACTAGCGGGTCTTTTGGCTCCGAGCAGTACTTC
>NA|TRBJ2-7|TRBV5-5|NA
CASSLIVGLRDEQYF
TGTGCCAGCAGCTTGATAGTGGGGCTTCGGGACGAGCAGTACTTC
>TRBD1|TRBJ1-2|TRBV7-3|few
CASSTGQGACGYTF
TGTGCCAGCAGCACGGGACAGGGGGCGTGTGGCTACACCTTC
>TRBD2|TRBJ2-3|TRBV7-9|few
CSSSLGLAVTDTQYF
TGTTCCAGCAGCTTAGGACTAGCGGTTACAGATACGCAGTATTTT
>TRBD1|TRBJ2-5|TRBV7-3|NA
CASSLTRTGGAETQYF
TGTGCCAGCAGCTTAACCCGGACAGGGGGCGCGGAGACCCAGTACTTC
>NA|TRBJ1-5|TRBV11-2|NA
CASSLGAGVFSNQPQHF
TGTGCCAGCAGCTTAGGTGCAGGGGTCTTTAGCAATCAGCCCCAGCATTTT
>NA|TRBJ2-5|TRBV7-7|NA
CASSLSGYETQYF
TGTGCTAGCAGCTTATCAGGGTATGAGACCCAGTACTTC
>NA|TRBJ2-2|TRBV4-3|NA
CASSQPEGAGGSTGELFF
TGCGCCAGCAGCCAACCAGAAGGGGCAGGGGGGAGCACCGGGGAGCTGTTTTTT
>TRBD1|TRBJ2-1|TRBV4-3|NA
CASSHNRGSYNEQFF
TGCGCCAGCAGCCATAACAGGGGTTCCTACAATGAGCAGTTCTTC
>TRBD2|TRBJ2-7|TRBV5-4|NA
CASSLDRAGTYEQYF
TGTGCCAGCAGCTTGGATCGAGCGGGAACCTACGAGCAGTACTTC
>TRBD1|TRBJ1-1|TRBV19|NA
CASRSPGQPKQGTEAFF
TGTGCCAGCAGGAGCCCGGGACAGCCTAAACAGGGCACTGAAGCTTTCTTT
>TRBD2|TRBJ2-5|TRBV11-2|once
CASSLTAGNQETQYF
TGTGCCAGCAGCTTAACAGCGGGGAACCAAGAGACCCAGTACTTC